These 26 T cell receptor beta chains share one sample of origin, sequenced in a study of blood T cells in healthy people across ages. Sample-barcoded 5' priming and a J-beta primer mix drove a second PCR of 7 to 11 cycles. TCRdb reanalysed the 5' RACE reads using MiXCR and keeps one entry per CDR3 protein. Among over 950,000 distinct CDR3 sequences, more than 30% were seen once, and the ten largest hold roughly 14%. The specimen was blood. Source of these receptors: a man aged 18 to 30 in good health.

This clonotype has a handful of counts. This sequence joins TRBV12-3 or TRBV12-4 and TRBJ2-4, with 9 bases matching TRBD1. J was trimmed by 0 bases and V by 5 bases; bases with no gene match: 5. CDR3 length equals 16 residues. The CDR3 loop reads CASSPGQGLAKNIQYF. The CDR3 DNA sequence: TGTGCCAGCAGTCCGGGACAGGGTCTAGCCAAAAACATTCAGTACTTC.

The chain has TRBV18 and TRBJ2-7; 9 bases line up with TRBD1. V dropped 5 bases and J dropped 4; count of bases not matched to a gene: 6. CDR1 KGHSH and CDR2 LQKENI come from the germline V gene. The CDR3 totals 14 residues. The CDR3 DNA sequence: TGTGCCAGCTCAGGAACAGGGGGCGGTTACGAGCAGTACTTC. As protein: CASSGTGGGYEQYF.

This sequence joins TRBV6-2 or TRBV6-3 and TRBJ2-7, with D maybe TRBD2 (5 bases). The germline gives CDR1 MNHEY, CDR2 SVGEGT. The CDR3 totals 14 residues. V lost 5 bases to trimming and J lost 2 bases, with 13 bases between them. The CDR3 DNA reads TGTGCCAGCAGTGCTGAGGACGGGGCCTACGAGCAGTACTTC. Its translation is CASSAEDGAYEQYF.

CDR3 loop: CASSQDFRGAGRNTEAFF. The CDR3 DNA follows: TGCGCCAGCAGCCAAGATTTTCGGGGGGCGGGGAGGAACACTGAAGCTTTCTTT. The rearrangement joins TRBV4-3 to TRBJ1-1; possibly TRBD1 for D (6 bases). Germline V lookup: CDR1 LGHNA, CDR2 YSLEER. The CDR3 length is 18 residues. V lost 0 bases and J 1 base, leaving 18 bases between the germline ends.

This clonotype was recorded at least ten times. The V gene is TRBV29-1, the J gene TRBJ2-5, with D possibly being TRBD2 (5 bases). Germline CDR1 reads SQVTM; CDR2 reads ANQGSEA. This CDR3 contains 15 residues. The V and J ends lost 4 bases and 0 bases respectively, with 15 bases between them. CDR3 coding DNA: TGCAGCGTTGGTAGACTACCGGGAAACCAAGAGACCCAGTACTTC. Its protein is CSVGRLPGNQETQYF.

This chain uses TRBV11-1 with TRBJ2-1; maybe TRBD1 (6 bases). The CDR3 sequence is 15 residues long. The V gene's germline CDR1 is SGHAT and CDR2 FQDESV (reference sequence). Trimming left V 5 bases short and J 2 bases short, with 13 bases between. The CDR3 sequence is CASSPDRRTYNEQFF. The CDR3, as DNA: TGTGCCAGCAGCCCTGACAGGAGGACCTACAATGAGCAGTTCTTC. The full variable domain, with the rest looked up from reference TRBV11-1 and TRBJ2-1, is EAEVAQSPRYKITEKSQAVAFWCDPISGHATLYWYRQILGQGPELLVQFQDESVVDDSQLPKDRFSAERLKGVDSTLKIQPAELGDSAMYLCASSPDRRTYNEQFFGPGTRLTVL.

This clonotype was seen more than once but under ten times. The chain joins TRBV12-3 or TRBV12-4 to TRBJ2-7; 8 bases agree with TRBD1. J was trimmed by 2 bases and V by 7 bases; bases with no gene match: 4. The CDR3 is 13 residues long. The CDR3 reads CASTLTGAYEQYF. In DNA form, the CDR3 reads TGTGCCAGCACTTTGACAGGGGCCTACGAGCAGTACTTC.

CDR3 sequence (DNA): TGTGCCAGCAGCTTAGCCGGCATCGAGGGTATAGAGACCCAGTACTTC. The encoded protein is CASSLAGIEGIETQYF. This chain connects TRBV7-2 to TRBJ2-5, with D perhaps matching TRBD2 (5 bases). Looked up from germline, CDR1 is SGHTA and CDR2 is FQGNSA. CDR3 length equals 16 residues. V lost 0 bases, J lost 4 bases, and 15 bases lay in between.

This clonotype has just a few counts. V usage is TRBV9 and J usage is TRBJ2-7, with D hard to call. V lost 0 bases and J lost 3, with 10 bases in between. CDR3 size: 14 residues. Germline CDR1 is SGDLS and CDR2 is YYNGEE. The CDR3 region is CASSVDGIGYEQYF. CDR3 nucleotide sequence: TGTGCCAGCAGCGTAGATGGAATTGGCTACGAGCAGTACTTC.

This clonotype was counted only a few times. The chain has TRBV20-1 and TRBJ2-3; D perhaps matches TRBD2 (5 bases). CDR1 DFQATT and CDR2 SNEGSKA come from the germline V gene (reference sequence). The CDR3 loop spans 13 amino acids. The V gene lost 6 bases and the J gene lost 4 bases, with 14 bases spanning the gap. The CDR3 DNA sequence: TGCAGTGCCATAGAGGGTTTGGCAGATACGCAGTATTTT. The encoded protein is CSAIEGLADTQYF.

The CDR3 sequence is CSVEDLAVVHSPLHF. The CDR3 coding sequence is TGCAGCGTTGAAGATCTTGCAGTTGTGCATTCACCCCTCCACTTT. The chain uses TRBV29-1 and TRBJ1-6; no definite D call. The CDR3 extends over 15 amino acids. Per the germline V gene, CDR1 is SQVTM and CDR2 is ANQGSEA. The V and J ends lost 0 bases and 8 bases respectively, with 14 bases between them.

This clonotype occurred a few times. The CDR3 region has the DNA TGTGCCACCAGTCCGGCAAACACCGGGGAGCTGTTTTTT. It yields the protein CATSPANTGELFF. The chain carries TRBV24-1 and TRBJ2-2; D gene ambiguous. The CDR3 spans 13 residues. V gave up 6 bases and J gave up 2 bases, with 6 bases separating them. Germline CDR1 is KGHDR and CDR2 is SFDVKD.

This clonotype appeared many times. The genes are TRBV5-1 and TRBJ2-7, with D unclear. The CDR3 is 13 residues long. V lost 5 bases and J lost 7, with 16 bases in between. Germline assignment: CDR1 SGHRS and CDR2 YFSETQ. The CDR3, as DNA: TGCGCCAGCAGAATTGGTGGGGTTACTGAGCAGTACTTC. Translated, it gives CASRIGGVTEQYF.

The V gene is TRBV10-3, the J gene TRBJ2-3; 7 bases match TRBD2. Losses at the gene ends were 8 bases for V and 2 bases for J; bases not matched to a gene: 7. The CDR3 totals 14 residues. Germline CDR1 reads ENHRY; CDR2 reads SYGVKD. DNA for the CDR3: TGTGCCATCTCTGGCGGGGGAAACACAGATACGCAGTATTTT. Its translation is CAISGGGNTDTQYF.

The V and J genes are TRBV7-2 and TRBJ1-1, with a possible D match to TRBD1 (5 bases). The CDR3 is made up of 14 amino acids. In germline, CDR1 is SGHTA, CDR2 FQGNSA. With 1 base removed from V and 4 bases from J, the gap between germline ends came to 10 bases. The CDR3 nucleotides are TGTGCCAGCAGCTTAGAGGGGCGGCTCACTGAAGCTTTCTTT. Residues: CASSLEGRLTEAFF. Full variable domain (rest looked up from reference TRBV7-2 and TRBJ1-1): GAGVSQSPSNKVTEKGKDVELRCDPISGHTALYWYRQSLGQGLEFLIYFQGNSAPDKSGLPSDRFSAERTGGSVSTLTIQRTQQEDSAVYLCASSLEGRLTEAFFGQGTRLTVV.

The gene calls are TRBV12-3 or TRBV12-4 and TRBJ1-5; D uncertain. Trimming cost V 7 bases and J 6 bases, with 16 bases left between them. There are 14 residues in the CDR3. For the CDR3, the DNA is TGTGCCAGCATCATGACCGGTTCGGGTCAGCCCCAGCATTTT. Translating it yields CASIMTGSGQPQHF.

This chain joins TRBV12-3 or TRBV12-4 and TRBJ2-7; the D gene is possibly TRBD1 (6 bases). The CDR3 totals 13 residues. V shed 7 bases and J shed 2 bases, with 12 bases lying between them. The chain's CDR3 is CASTHGQPYEQYF. The CDR3, as DNA: TGTGCCAGCACCCATGGACAGCCCTACGAGCAGTACTTC.

This clonotype was seen a handful of times. The rearrangement joins TRBV14 to TRBJ2-2, with a tentative D call TRBD1 (6 bases). The CDR3 is 16 residues long. Germline lookup yields CDR1 SGHDN and CDR2 FVKESK. V lost 3 bases and J 11 bases, leaving 22 bases between the germline ends. This chain's CDR3 is CASSHRNGQFGGELFF. The CDR3 DNA follows: TGTGCCAGCAGCCACAGGAATGGACAGTTTGGCGGAGAGCTGTTTTTT.

The genes are TRBV6-2 or TRBV6-3 and TRBJ2-3; D not certain. This CDR3 has 14 residues. V dropped 0 bases and J dropped 2 bases, with 6 bases sitting between them. Germline V gene sequence: CDR1 MNHEY, CDR2 SVGEGT. CDR3: CASSYSVVTDTQYF. CDR3 DNA: TGTGCCAGCAGTTACTCTGTGGTCACAGATACGCAGTATTTT.

V gene TRBV19 combines with J gene TRBJ2-1, with D tentatively TRBD1 (6 bases). V lost 1 base and J 8 bases, leaving 9 bases between the germline ends. CDR3 length: 13 amino acids. Germline CDR1 and CDR2: LNHDA and SQIVND (reference sequence). CDR3 loop: CASSIGEGDEQFF. CDR3 DNA sequence: TGTGCCAGTAGTATAGGTGAGGGGGATGAGCAGTTCTTC.

This clonotype was counted once. V gene TRBV4-3 combines with J gene TRBJ2-7; 10 bases are shared with TRBD1. The CDR3 length is 16 residues. The V and J ends lost 4 bases and 7 bases, in that order; junction bases with no gene match: 13. Germline CDR1 reads LGHNA; CDR2 reads YSLEER. The CDR3 spells CASSPVTGGVYNEQYF. In DNA form, the CDR3 reads TGCGCCAGCAGCCCCGTGACAGGGGGCGTCTACAATGAGCAGTACTTC.

This clonotype was seen a handful of times. The J gene is TRBJ2-3, the V gene TRBV7-9; D is ambiguous. V lost 5 bases and J lost 4, with 7 bases in between. The CDR3 length is 12 residues. The germline CDR1 and CDR2 sequences are SEHNR and FQNEAQ (reference sequence). The CDR3 protein is CASSLYSDTQYF. CDR3 nucleotide sequence: TGTGCCAGCAGCCTTTATTCAGATACGCAGTATTTT.

This chain joins TRBV20-1 and TRBJ2-2, with TRBD1 matching 11 bases. CDR1 and CDR2 from the germline V gene are DFQATT and SNEGSKA (reference sequence). The CDR3 has 15 amino acids. Losses at the gene ends were 4 bases for V and 6 bases for J; bases not matched to a gene: 7. CDR3 in amino acids: CSAIPPGQGAGELFF. The CDR3 DNA reads as TGCAGTGCTATACCACCGGGACAGGGGGCCGGGGAGCTGTTTTTT.

This sequence joins TRBV29-1 and TRBJ1-2; D call uncertain. Between the trimmed V and J ends, which lost 7 bases and 7 bases, there was a span of 19 bases. This CDR3 is 13 amino acids long. The V gene's germline CDR1 is SQVTM and CDR2 ANQGSEA. The CDR3 region is CSAYGERRLGYTF. The CDR3 DNA sequence: TGCAGCGCCTACGGGGAAAGGCGTCTTGGCTACACCTTC.

CDR3 sequence: CAISESNEVYNEQYF. The CDR3 bases are TGTGCCATCAGTGAGTCGAATGAGGTTTACAATGAGCAGTACTTC. The rearrangement joins TRBV10-3 to TRBJ2-1; D unclear. The last part of the DNA fits TRBJ2-7 better; the J call may be wrong. The CDR3 has 15 amino acids. The germline V gene has CDR1 ENHRY and CDR2 SYGVKD.

This clonotype has just a few counts. This chain uses TRBV10-3 with TRBJ2-1; 10 bases agree with TRBD2. Trimming cost V 4 bases and J 4 bases; bases outside gene matches: 4. In germline, CDR1 is ENHRY, CDR2 SYGVKD. The CDR3 length is 15 residues. CDR3 residues: CAISGLAGDYNEQFF. Here the CDR3 DNA reads TGTGCCATCAGTGGCCTAGCGGGGGATTACAATGAGCAGTTCTTC.